The present entry profiles one TCR beta chain with its context. What it binds is unknown. The source of the sample is a study of cytomegalovirus exposure and HLA in healthy donors. Study-level points and caveats: A reported reduction in N-insertions relative to the roughly 710-donor mean was seen in an Asian-associated ancestry cluster in a later analysis. Many donors carried some public TCRs, although rarity characterized most TCR sequences. In vitro confirmation showed three CMV-associated chains to be CMV antigen specific.

Germline CDR1 reads SGHTA; CDR2 reads FQGTGA. The germline V and J ends were trimmed by 2 bases and 5 bases, with 13 bases remaining between them. CDR3 length equals 15 residues. This PCR relied on a set of 60 Vbeta primers and 13 Jbeta primers. Original handling: A follow-up analysis tallied about 80 million unique TCR beta chains, roughly 11 million shared. Libraries were prepared by immunoSEQ multiplex PCR; TCRdb keeps only in-frame clonotypes and omits some of them. The DNA gave D and trimming, while V, J and clone size come from that table. The sample holds 110,000 to 150,000 clones, approximately 80% seen once.

Sequences were obtained from PBMCs. The rearrangement joins TRBV7-3 to TRBJ2-1, with a weak D call TRBD2 (6 bases). This receptor was obtained from a male donor in good health and CMV-seronegative. The DNA for the CDR3 is TGTGCCAGCAGCTTAGGGCGTAGGACTAACAATGAGCAGTTCTTC. Its translation: CASSLGRRTNNEQFF.